A single sample gave rise to the 26 T cell receptor beta chains below, sequenced in a study of shared clonotypes between healthy human individuals. As defined, naive CD8 cells were CD45RO-negative and positively selected for CCR7, with terminally differentiated effector memory CD45RA+ cells excluded. Measured with immunoSEQ multiplex PCR; TCRdb has only the in-frame clones, and not every one. Of some 2 million clones listed, roughly 95% are singletons. Sequenced: naive CD8+ T cells sorted from blood. The receptors were gathered from a man aged 18-30 years in good health.

This chain connects TRBV21-1 to TRBJ1-6; the table's D call of TRBD1 was not tested on the DNA. TRBV21-1 is an annotated pseudogene. The CDR3 totals 15 residues. This chain's CDR3 is CASSDSGRARSPLHF. The CDR3 DNA reads as TGTGCCAGCAGCGATTCGGGCAGGGCCCGTTCACCCCTCCACTTT.

The rearrangement links TRBV7-8 to TRBJ2-2, with TRBD1 matching 10 bases. The CDR3 spans 15 residues. The J segment lost 4 bases and the V segment lost 8 bases, leaving 7 bases of the junction unmatched. The germline V gene has CDR1 SGHVS and CDR2 FQNEAQ. The CDR3 spells CASGSGQGSTGELFF. Here the CDR3 DNA reads TGTGCCAGCGGATCGGGACAGGGGAGCACCGGGGAGCTGTTTTTT.

The chain carries TRBV7-2 and TRBJ2-3, with D perhaps TRBD1 (6 bases). This CDR3 has 14 amino acids. V lost 1 base, J lost 5 bases, and 10 bases lay in between. Germline values: CDR1 SGHTA, CDR2 FQGNSA. CDR3 amino acids: CASSLDIGGDTQYF. The CDR3 coding sequence is TGTGCCAGCAGCTTAGATATAGGGGGAGATACGCAGTATTTT.

Only a few counts were recorded for this clone. This chain uses TRBV2 with TRBJ1-2; 7 bases agree with TRBD1. Germline V CDR1 and CDR2: SNHLY, FYNNEI. This CDR3 is built from 13 residues. V shed 8 bases and J 4 bases; nucleotides not matched to a gene: 7. For the CDR3, the DNA is TGTGCCAGCGGGACAGTTGTGGCCTATGGCTACACCTTC. Protein sequence: CASGTVVAYGYTF.

The chain is built from TRBV11-2 and TRBJ2-5; either TRBD1 or TRBD2 may fit D (5 bases each). The V end lost 3 bases, the J end lost 2 bases, and 16 bases lay between the germline ends. The CDR3 consists of 16 residues. Germline CDR1 and CDR2: SGHAT and FQNNGV. CDR3 coding DNA: TGTGCCAGCAGCTTGGGGGACGAGGTGGCTCAAGAGACCCAGTACTTC. This gives the protein CASSLGDEVAQETQYF.

The chain recombines TRBV6-1 with TRBJ1-6; no definite D call. Germline CDR1 is MNHNS and CDR2 is SASEGT. V was shortened by 3 bases and J by 9 bases, with 15 bases between the two germline ends. This CDR3 region has 15 residues. The CDR3 sequence: CASSDRISMGSPLHF. In DNA, the CDR3 is TGTGCCAGCAGTGACAGGATCAGTATGGGTTCACCCCTCCACTTT.

This chain connects TRBV2 to TRBJ2-3; 14 nucleotides agree with TRBD2. V shed 5 bases, J shed 4 bases, and the junction held 5 bases outside the gene matches. The CDR3 has 16 amino acids. Germline CDR1 SNHLY, CDR2 FYNNEI. The CDR3 here is CASSQGLAGGSDTQYF. In DNA, the CDR3 is TGTGCCAGCAGTCAAGGACTAGCGGGAGGATCAGATACGCAGTATTTT. Variable domain in full (rest from reference TRBV2 and TRBJ2-3): EPEVTQTPSHQVTQMGQEVILRCVPISNHLYFYWYRQILGQKVEFLVSFYNNEISEKSEIFDDQFSVERPDGSNFTLKIRSTKLEDSAMYFCASSQGLAGGSDTQYFGPGTRLTVL.

The table lists this clone with a count of one. The chain joins TRBV7-8 to TRBJ2-7; 7 positions agree with TRBD1. From germline, CDR1 is SGHVS and CDR2 FQNEAQ. The CDR3 contains 14 residues. J was trimmed by 3 bases and V by 5 bases; bases with no gene match: 7. The CDR3 spells CASSTWDSDYEQYF. The DNA for the CDR3 is TGTGCCAGCAGCACATGGGACAGTGACTACGAGCAGTACTTC.

V gene TRBV6-5 combines with J gene TRBJ2-7; 9 positions agree with TRBD1. The CDR3 covers 15 residues. Germline lookup yields CDR1 MNHEY and CDR2 SVGAGI. Losses at the gene ends were 2 bases for V and 12 bases for J; bases not matched to a gene: 14. CDR3 DNA: TGTGCCAGCAGTTACGATCAAGACGGGACAGGGAGGTTGTACTTC. Translated, it gives CASSYDQDGTGRLYF.

The chain employs TRBV27 and TRBJ2-2; 10 bases are a match to TRBD2. Losses at the gene ends were 3 bases for V and 4 bases for J; bases not matched to a gene: 5. This CDR3 has 16 amino acids. The germline gives CDR1 MNHEY, CDR2 SMNVEV (reference sequence). This CDR3 is CASSFIAGGPTGELFF. CDR3 bases: TGTGCCAGCAGTTTTATAGCGGGGGGCCCCACCGGGGAGCTGTTTTTT.

J is TRBJ2-5 and V is TRBV4-1; possible D gene TRBD1, 6 bases. The CDR3 is made up of 16 amino acids. V was shortened by 2 bases and J by 1 base, with 14 bases between the two germline ends. The germline V gene encodes CDR1 MGHRA and CDR2 YSYEKL. CDR3 bases: TGCGCCAGCAGCCAACAAATCGGACAGTTCCAAGAGACCCAGTACTTC. This gives the protein CASSQQIGQFQETQYF.

The chain carries TRBV4-1 and TRBJ2-7; TRBD1 is a possible D gene (5 bases). This CDR3 spans 16 amino acids. The ends were cut back, 1 base at V and 2 bases at J, with 15 bases in the middle. Germline V gene data show CDR1 as MGHRA and CDR2 as YSYEKL. The chain's CDR3 is CASSQVFPGIAYEQYF. The CDR3 bases are TGCGCCAGCAGCCAAGTTTTTCCAGGGATTGCCTACGAGCAGTACTTC.

Worth noting for this clone: Other DNA sequences in the same sample also yield this CDR3. The chain couples TRBV6-1 to TRBJ2-7; 9 nucleotides match TRBD1. From germline, CDR1 is MNHNS and CDR2 SASEGT. CDR3 length equals 15 residues. Germline trimming cut 5 bases from V and 2 bases from J; bases unmatched to any gene: 7. CDR3 DNA: TGTGCCAGCAGTCCGAGGGGACAGGGTGCCTACGAGCAGTACTTC. Protein sequence: CASSPRGQGAYEQYF.

The genes are TRBV4-1 and TRBJ2-7, with a tentative D call TRBD2 (7 bases). Germline-derived CDR1 and CDR2 are MGHRA and YSYEKL. Trimming cost V 4 bases and J 6 bases, with 16 bases left between them. The length of the CDR3 is 14 residues. The CDR3 bases are TGCGCCAGCAGCCCTGGGGGGGCCTTCCCCGAGCAGTACTTC. Its translation is CASSPGGAFPEQYF.

The chain uses TRBV19 and TRBJ2-3; no firm D call. This CDR3 has 15 residues. V was trimmed by 5 bases and J by 1 base, leaving 13 bases between them. CDR1 LNHDA and CDR2 SQIVND come from the germline V gene (reference sequence). The CDR3 DNA reads as TGTGCCAGTAGTGCCAGACTGGCTGGCACAGATACGCAGTATTTT. Encoded protein: CASSARLAGTDTQYF.

The chain carries TRBV10-2 and TRBJ1-2; 9 bases align to TRBD1. The CDR3 has 13 residues. Germline V CDR1 and CDR2: WSHSY, SAAADI. The V segment lost 4 bases and the J segment 5 bases; nucleotides outside the gene matches: 2. The CDR3 DNA is TGCGCCAGCAGTGTACAGGGGGCGTATGGCTACACCTTC. This gives the protein CASSVQGAYGYTF.

The V gene is TRBV19, the J gene TRBJ2-2; tentatively, D is TRBD1 or TRBD2 (5 bases each). The CDR3 has 12 amino acids. With 8 bases removed from V and 7 bases from J, the gap between germline ends came to 11 bases. Germline CDR1 and CDR2: LNHDA and SQIVND (reference sequence). The CDR3: CASLGESGELFF. The DNA of the CDR3 is TGTGCCAGTTTGGGGGAGAGCGGGGAGCTGTTTTTT.

The J gene is TRBJ2-2, the V gene TRBV4-1, with D hard to call. Germline assignment: CDR1 MGHRA and CDR2 YSYEKL. V lost 0 bases, J lost 4 bases, and 15 bases lay in between. CDR3 length equals 17 residues. The CDR3 sequence is CASSQELAGPLTGELFF. CDR3 coding DNA: TGCGCCAGCAGCCAAGAGTTAGCCGGGCCACTCACCGGGGAGCTGTTTTTT.

The chain joins TRBV7-9 to TRBJ2-7; 11 nucleotides line up with TRBD1. The CDR3 sequence is 16 residues long. After removal of 3 bases from V and 5 bases from J, the junction contained 9 bases not matched to a gene. Per germline, CDR1 SEHNR and CDR2 FQNEAQ (reference sequence). The CDR3 sequence: CASSFRDRGVINEQYF. CDR3 in DNA: TGTGCCAGCAGCTTCAGGGACAGGGGGGTTATCAACGAGCAGTACTTC.

Of note for this clone: The same CDR3 also results from other DNA sequences found in this sample. The J gene is TRBJ1-5, the V gene TRBV27; D unclear. V was pared by 4 bases and J by 0 bases, with 7 bases between. The germline gives CDR1 MNHEY, CDR2 SMNVEV (reference sequence). This CDR3 spans 14 amino acids. The CDR3 nucleotides are TGTGCCAGCAGTTCGGTGGGTAGCAATCAGCCCCAGCATTTT. Protein product: CASSSVGSNQPQHF.

V gene TRBV28 combines with J gene TRBJ2-7; D gene ambiguous. Trimming removed 2 bases at V and 5 bases at J, with 13 bases between. The CDR3 consists of 14 residues. In germline, CDR1 is MDHEN, CDR2 SYDVKM. The CDR3 here is CASSLGVWDDEQYF. CDR3 sequence (DNA): TGTGCCAGCAGTTTAGGGGTCTGGGATGACGAGCAGTACTTC.

The chain recombines TRBV4-1 with TRBJ2-7; the D gene is possibly TRBD2 (5 bases). Germline V CDR1 and CDR2: MGHRA, YSYEKL. The CDR3 extends over 15 amino acids. The V and J ends lost 1 base and 2 bases respectively, with 12 bases between them. The CDR3, as DNA: TGCGCCAGCAGCCAAGCTTACGGGGTCACCTACGAGCAGTACTTC. Amino acids: CASSQAYGVTYEQYF.

The genes are TRBV5-1 and TRBJ2-2, with D hard to call. The germline gives CDR1 SGHRS, CDR2 YFSETQ. CDR3 length: 16 amino acids. V lost 3 bases to trimming and J lost 7 bases, with 19 bases between them. The CDR3 loop is CASSYSRVPADGELFF. The CDR3 DNA reads as TGCGCCAGCAGCTACAGCCGAGTCCCGGCGGACGGGGAGCTGTTTTTT.

J is TRBJ2-3 and V is TRBV9; tentatively, D is TRBD1 (5 bases). Germline V lookup: CDR1 SGDLS, CDR2 YYNGEE. V dropped 4 bases and J dropped 1 base, with 13 bases sitting between them. This CDR3 is 15 amino acids long. The CDR3 loop reads CASSPGHLGTDTQYF. The CDR3 DNA follows: TGTGCCAGCAGCCCAGGGCATCTGGGCACAGATACGCAGTATTTT.

This chain connects TRBV6-5 to TRBJ2-5; TRBD1 aligns across 7 bases. The V gene's germline CDR1 is MNHEY and CDR2 SVGAGI. There are 14 residues in the CDR3. J was trimmed by 5 bases and V by 2 bases; bases with no gene match: 5. The CDR3 protein is CASSYPGQPETQYF. The CDR3 nucleotides are TGTGCCAGCAGTTACCCGGGACAGCCGGAGACCCAGTACTTC.

The chain has TRBV7-9 and TRBJ1-2; possible D gene TRBD1, 5 bases. V lost 5 bases and J 2 bases, leaving 9 bases between the germline ends. CDR3 length equals 13 residues. Germline V CDR1 and CDR2: SEHNR, FQNEAQ (reference sequence). The CDR3 region is CASSTTGNYGYTF. The CDR3 DNA is TGTGCCAGCAGCACAACAGGCAACTATGGCTACACCTTC. Combining the CDR3 with reference TRBV7-9 and TRBJ1-2 gives the whole variable domain DTGVSQNPRHKITKRGQNVTFRCDPISEHNRLYWYRQTLGQGPEFLTYFQNEAQLEKSRLLSDRFSAERPKGSFSTLEIQRTEQGDSAMYLCASSTTGNYGYTFGSGTRLTVV.